This T cell receptor beta chain derives from a study of T-cell memory formation after mild COVID-19. The CDR3 consists of 13 residues. V was trimmed by 3 bases and J by 5 bases, leaving 8 bases between them. Germline V gene data show CDR1 as KGHSH and CDR2 as LQKENI. Constant-segment primers and 5'RACE yielded cDNA libraries for TCR alpha and TCR beta, each carrying sample barcodes and UMIs. TCRdb reprocessed the 5' RACE reads via MiXCR and lists one record per CDR3 protein. In the table there are 470,000 or so distinct CDR3 sequences, approximately 18% of which are singletons. As regards this clonotype: What it recognizes is unknown.

The study's findings and limits: For contracting clones, CD4+ ones sat mainly in CM and EM, CD8+ in EMRA. Pre-infection memory held some responding clones, suggesting pre-existing cross-reactive T cells responded.

This chain links TRBV18 with TRBJ2-1; D call uncertain. Input material: PBMCs or a T cell subset sorted from them (not recorded which). This TCR was recovered from an adult woman who had mild COVID-19 (a few samples of this study predate the infection). Cell type and time point are not known. The DNA for the CDR3 is TGTGCCAGCTCACCCCTCGACAACAATGAGCAGTTCTTC. Protein: CASSPLDNNEQFF.